A single sample gave rise to the 19 T cell receptor beta chains below, sequenced in a study of CD8 T cells in Susac syndrome. An input of about 0.5 to 1 ug of RNA was subjected to reverse transcription using random hexamers. Via MiXCR, TCRdb re-called the immunoSEQ multiplex PCR reads, giving one row per CDR3 protein. The sample gives 170,000 or so distinct CDR3 sequences, around 94% of which show up once; around 0.095% is in the top ten. Material: CD4+ T cells from PBMCs. These receptors were taken from a human donor with Susac syndrome.

The chain has TRBV7-9 and TRBJ2-2; D is unclear. The CDR3 extends over 15 amino acids. Deletions cut 1 base from V and 0 bases from J, with 6 bases between. Per the germline V gene, CDR1 is SEHNR and CDR2 is FQNEAQ (reference sequence). The CDR3 here is CASSLGDTNTGELFF. In nucleotides, the CDR3 is TGTGCCAGCAGCTTAGGAGACACGAACACCGGGGAGCTGTTTTTT.

The chain uses TRBV5-4 and TRBJ1-1; D is perhaps TRBD1 (5 bases). The CDR3 covers 15 residues. Trimming took off 4 bases at V and 4 bases at J, with 17 bases between the two ends. From germline, CDR1 is SGHNT and CDR2 YYREEE (reference sequence). The CDR3 DNA follows: TGTGCCAGCAGCCAGCAGCGAGACAGAGCCACTGAAGCTTTCTTT. Protein product: CASSQQRDRATEAFF.

The gene calls are TRBV7-2 and TRBJ1-5; TRBD1 aligns across 8 bases. From germline, CDR1 is SGHTA and CDR2 FQGNSA. The CDR3 runs to 15 residues. Trimming cost V 5 bases and J 3 bases; bases outside gene matches: 6. CDR3 in amino acids: CASSPPTGDNQPQHF. Here the CDR3 DNA reads TGTGCCAGCAGCCCACCGACAGGGGACAATCAGCCCCAGCATTTT. Complete variable domain (other parts from reference TRBV7-2 and TRBJ1-5): GAGVSQSPSNKVTEKGKDVELRCDPISGHTALYWYRQSLGQGLEFLIYFQGNSAPDKSGLPSDRFSAERTGGSVSTLTIQRTQQEDSAVYLCASSPPTGDNQPQHFGDGTRLSIL.

This clonotype was seen a single time. The rearrangement joins TRBV13 to TRBJ2-7; 12 bases align to TRBD1. The V segment lost 1 base and the J segment 6 bases; nucleotides outside the gene matches: 7. The CDR3 runs to 16 residues. The germline gives CDR1 PRHDT, CDR2 FYEKMQ (reference sequence). For the CDR3, the DNA is TGTGCCAGCAGCTTAGAGGGGACAGGGGGCGGCGGCGAGCAGTACTTC. This sequence encodes CASSLEGTGGGGEQYF.

The chain couples TRBV3-1 to TRBJ2-7; 13 bases line up with TRBD2. Trimming removed 4 bases from V and 4 bases from J; junction bases left unmatched: 4. From germline, CDR1 is LGHDT and CDR2 YNNKEL (reference sequence). This CDR3 has 15 amino acids. The CDR3, as DNA: TGTGCCAGCAGCCGGCGGACTAGCGGGGGATACGAGCAGTACTTC. It is translated as CASSRRTSGGYEQYF.

The rearrangement uses TRBV30 and TRBJ1-5, with D perhaps matching TRBD1 (5 bases). The V end was cut by 4 bases, the J end by 5 bases, with 18 bases between. The CDR3 extends over 15 amino acids. In germline, CDR1 is GTSNPN, CDR2 SVGIG (reference sequence). Here the CDR3 reads CAWTPGQNGDQPQHF. CDR3 sequence (DNA): TGTGCCTGGACCCCGGGGCAGAATGGCGATCAGCCCCAGCATTTT.

J is TRBJ2-2 and V is TRBV7-9; D remains ambiguous. V was shortened by 3 bases and J by 2 bases, with 7 bases between the two germline ends. The CDR3 is made up of 14 amino acids. Germline-derived CDR1 and CDR2 are SEHNR and FQNEAQ (reference sequence). CDR3 in DNA: TGTGCCAGCAGCTTTCTGGGAAACACCGGGGAGCTGTTTTTT. Its protein product is CASSFLGNTGELFF. The whole variable domain, remainder taken from reference TRBV7-9 and TRBJ2-2, is DTGVSQNPRHKITKRGQNVTFRCDPISEHNRLYWYRQTLGQGPEFLTYFQNEAQLEKSRLLSDRFSAERPKGSFSTLEIQRTEQGDSAMYLCASSFLGNTGELFFGEGSRLTVL.

The V gene is TRBV20-1, the J gene TRBJ1-2; D is uncertain. This CDR3 has 16 amino acids. V lost 5 bases to trimming and J lost 3 bases, with 22 bases between them. Germline lookup yields CDR1 DFQATT and CDR2 SNEGSKA (reference sequence). CDR3 in DNA: TGCAGTGCTCCCCCTCGCCCGGTCGGGGATGACTATGGCTACACCTTC. It encodes CSAPPRPVGDDYGYTF.

This sequence joins TRBV20-1 and TRBJ2-1; 8 bases line up with TRBD2. This CDR3 has 15 residues. V dropped 3 bases and J dropped 6; count of bases not matched to a gene: 10. Germline V gene sequence: CDR1 DFQATT, CDR2 SNEGSKA (reference sequence). Here the CDR3 DNA reads TGCAGTGCTAGCGTTAGTCAGCGGGGGATCAATGAGCAGTTCTTC. Encoded protein: CSASVSQRGINEQFF.

J is TRBJ1-4 and V is TRBV6-1, with 8 bases identical to TRBD1. Trimming removed 8 bases from V and 8 bases from J; junction bases left unmatched: 16. CDR1 and CDR2 from the germline V gene are MNHNS and SASEGT. This CDR3 contains 16 residues. The CDR3 DNA reads as TGTGCCAGCGGAGAAGCCTTCCAGGGGGCGGCGGAAAAACTGTTTTTT. Translating it yields CASGEAFQGAAEKLFF.

This chain links TRBV30 with TRBJ1-1, with TRBD1 as a possible D gene (6 bases). CDR3 size: 12 residues. Trimming took 3 bases from V and 10 from J, leaving 15 bases between them. Per the germline V gene, CDR1 is GTSNPN and CDR2 is SVGIG (reference sequence). Here the CDR3 reads CAWRTGGGAAFF. The CDR3 DNA follows: TGTGCCTGGAGAACGGGAGGGGGAGCAGCTTTCTTT.

The V gene is TRBV2, the J gene TRBJ2-1; D gene uncertain. The germline V and J ends were trimmed by 2 bases and 10 bases, with 12 bases remaining between them. The length of the CDR3 is 13 residues. CDR1 and CDR2 from the germline V gene are SNHLY and FYNNEI. The chain's CDR3 is CASSENLGWEQFF. For the CDR3, the DNA is TGTGCCAGCAGTGAAAACTTGGGGTGGGAGCAGTTCTTC.

The V gene is TRBV30, the J gene TRBJ1-1; TRBD1 matches 7 bases. V was clipped by 2 bases and J by 4 bases; unmatched bases: 7. From germline, CDR1 is GTSNPN and CDR2 SVGIG (reference sequence). The CDR3 extends over 14 amino acids. The CDR3 loop is CAWSPQGGFTEAFF. The CDR3 region has the DNA TGTGCCTGGAGTCCCCAGGGGGGGTTCACTGAAGCTTTCTTT.

This clonotype was counted once. The gene calls are TRBV12-3 or TRBV12-4 and TRBJ1-1; no reliable D call. The CDR3 has 14 amino acids. V was cut by 3 bases and J by 4 bases, with 12 bases left in between. CDR3 protein: CASSFRSGPTEAFF. Here the CDR3 DNA reads TGTGCCAGCAGTTTCCGAAGTGGGCCCACTGAAGCTTTCTTT.

A remark on this clonotype: Germline and junction disagree at one end, which may indicate a read error. This chain links TRBV11-2 with TRBJ2-1, with 7 nucleotides matching TRBD1. The length of the CDR3 is 16 residues. The germline CDR1 and CDR2 sequences are SGHAT and FQNNGV. The CDR3 region has the DNA TGTGCCAGCAGCCTAGAACGACAGGGTCTCTACAATGAGCAGTTCTTC. This codes for CASSLERQGLYNEQFF.

The genes are TRBV3-1 and TRBJ1-2; no reliable D call. Trimming removed 4 bases at V and 4 bases at J, with 13 bases between. Germline CDR1 LGHDT, CDR2 YNNKEL (reference sequence). The CDR3 consists of 14 residues. The CDR3 DNA follows: TGTGCCAGCAGCCCTCTGGAGGCAGCCTATGGCTACACCTTC. Translating gives CASSPLEAAYGYTF.

The chain uses TRBV15 and TRBJ1-2; D is undetermined. Germline assignment: CDR1 LNHNV and CDR2 YYDKDF (reference sequence). Trimming stripped 0 bases from V and 4 bases from J, with 12 bases between. The CDR3 totals 15 residues. This chain's CDR3 is CATSRDGPRGYGYTF. As DNA, the CDR3 is TGTGCCACCAGCAGAGATGGTCCGCGGGGCTATGGCTACACCTTC. Filled out from reference TRBV15 and TRBJ1-2, the complete variable domain reads DAMVIQNPRYQVTQFGKPVTLSCSQTLNHNVMYWYQQKSSQAPKLLFHYYDKDFNNEADTPDNFQSRRPNTSFCFLDIRSPGLGDTAMYLCATSRDGPRGYGYTFGSGTRLTVV.

The chain joins TRBV20-1 to TRBJ1-2, with 7 bases identical to TRBD1. V lost 6 bases and J lost 4; bases outside the gene matches: 5. Germline assignment: CDR1 DFQATT and CDR2 SNEGSKA (reference sequence). The CDR3 consists of 12 residues. CDR3 bases: TGCAGTGCAACCGGGACAGTCTATGGCTACACCTTC. The encoded protein is CSATGTVYGYTF.

The rearrangement links TRBV19 to TRBJ2-1; D call uncertain. Trimming removed 10 bases from V and 1 base from J, with 11 bases in between. CDR3 length: 13 residues. CDR1 is LNHDA, CDR2 SQIVND, per germline (reference sequence). The CDR3 sequence: CATKTESYNEQFF. CDR3 DNA sequence: TGTGCCACTAAGACGGAGTCCTACAATGAGCAGTTCTTC.